One sample yielded the 27 T cell receptor beta chains listed below, sequenced in a study of shared clonotypes between healthy human individuals. Assay used: immunoSEQ multiplex PCR; TCRdb lists only in-frame clones, some missing. In the table there are more than 2,000,000 clones, 90% to 95% of which are singletons. Sequenced: naive CD4+ T cells from PBMCs. The subset was: CD45RA+ positively selected. The receptors were sampled from a man younger than 35 in good health. Some clones in this sample may be carry-over from other donors' samples.

The table lists this clone with a few counts. Additional DNA sequences in this sample encode the identical CDR3. V is TRBV28 and J is TRBJ1-1; TRBD1 matches at 7 bases. This CDR3 comprises 13 residues. Germline lookup yields CDR1 MDHEN and CDR2 SYDVKM. V trimming: 3 bases; J trimming: 4 bases; junction bases outside the gene matches: 2. CDR3 sequence reads: CASSLPGGTEAFF. The CDR3 DNA sequence: TGTGCCAGCAGTTTGCCAGGGGGCACTGAAGCTTTCTTT.

The chain recombines TRBV9 with TRBJ1-3; possibly TRBD1 for D (6 bases). The length of the CDR3 is 15 residues. V lost 4 bases and J 3 bases, leaving 14 bases between the germline ends. Per the germline V gene, CDR1 is SGDLS and CDR2 is YYNGEE. The CDR3 region is CASSPWGGGGNTIYF. The CDR3 DNA is TGTGCCAGCAGCCCCTGGGGGGGCGGTGGAAACACCATATATTTT.

The chain employs TRBV25-1 and TRBJ2-1; no clear D. V was pared by 3 bases and J by 6 bases, with 12 bases between. Germline V CDR1 and CDR2: MGHDK, SYGVNS. The CDR3 sequence is 14 residues long. The CDR3 loop is CASSDVRPFNEQFF. The CDR3 DNA follows: TGTGCCAGCAGTGACGTTAGGCCCTTCAATGAGCAGTTCTTC.

This rearrangement joins TRBV29-1 to TRBJ1-2, with D perhaps TRBD1 (6 bases). Between the trimmed V and J ends, which lost 3 bases and 0 bases, there was a span of 14 bases. The CDR3 has 15 amino acids. In germline, CDR1 is SQVTM, CDR2 ANQGSEA. The CDR3 nucleotides read TGCAGCGTTGATCGGCAGGGGAAAACTAACTATGGCTACACCTTC. As protein: CSVDRQGKTNYGYTF.

V is TRBV19 and J is TRBJ2-5; D possibly uses TRBD1 or TRBD2 (6 bases each). Germline V gives CDR1 LNHDA, CDR2 SQIVND (reference sequence). The CDR3 extends over 14 amino acids. V lost 6 bases to trimming and J lost 4 bases, with 15 bases between them. The DNA for the CDR3 is TGTGCCAGTAGGTCCGGGGGCCTAGGAGAGACCCAGTACTTC. Translating it yields CASRSGGLGETQYF.

The chain combines TRBV5-1 with TRBJ1-1; no firm D call. Germline V gene data show CDR1 as SGHRS and CDR2 as YFSETQ. Trimming removed 1 base at V and 1 base at J, with 8 bases between. The CDR3 runs 14 residues. CDR3 protein: CASSLISGNTEAFF. The CDR3 nucleotides read TGCGCCAGCAGCTTGATTTCAGGGAACACTGAAGCTTTCTTT.

The chain combines TRBV5-1 with TRBJ2-1; D is possibly TRBD2 (6 bases). Germline V CDR1 and CDR2: SGHRS, YFSETQ. Trimming took off 1 base at V and 2 bases at J, with 13 bases between the two ends. The CDR3 loop spans 16 amino acids. The CDR3 region has the DNA TGCGCCAGCAGCTTGTTGTCCGGGAGCACCTACAATGAGCAGTTCTTC. Its protein is CASSLLSGSTYNEQFF.

The chain joins TRBV6-5 to TRBJ2-1, with D uncertain. Per the germline V gene, CDR1 is MNHEY and CDR2 is SVGAGI. The CDR3 is 13 amino acids. Trimming removed 2 bases at V and 8 bases at J, with 10 bases between. The CDR3 here is CASSYQIHDEQFF. The CDR3 DNA reads as TGTGCCAGCAGTTACCAGATTCATGATGAGCAGTTCTTC.

Remarks on this clone: The sample has other DNA sequences that encode this CDR3 too. This chain joins TRBV15 and TRBJ2-3; 10 bases map to TRBD2. The CDR3 totals 16 residues. Trimming took 3 bases from V and 0 from J; bases not matched to a gene: 3. Looked up from germline, CDR1 is LNHNV and CDR2 is YYDKDF (reference sequence). The chain's CDR3 is CATSRGLATSTDTQYF. The CDR3 DNA sequence: TGTGCCACCAGCAGGGGACTAGCGACTAGCACAGATACGCAGTATTTT. Using reference TRBV15 and TRBJ2-3 for the parts outside the CDR3, the full variable domain is DAMVIQNPRYQVTQFGKPVTLSCSQTLNHNVMYWYQQKSSQAPKLLFHYYDKDFNNEADTPDNFQSRRPNTSFCFLDIRSPGLGDTAMYLCATSRGLATSTDTQYFGPGTRLTVL.

This chain joins TRBV5-3 and TRBJ1-4, with D possibly matching TRBD1 (5 bases). TRBV5-3 is reported as an ORF; its role is uncertain. This CDR3 region has 17 residues. Trimming removed 4 bases at V and 5 bases at J, with 21 bases between. Here the CDR3 reads CARSPRGRRRDNEKLFF. CDR3 nucleotide sequence: TGTGCCAGAAGCCCCCGGGGCAGGAGACGGGACAATGAAAAACTGTTTTTT.

The chain couples TRBV7-9 to TRBJ2-7; 12 bases are shared with TRBD2. Germline CDR1 SEHNR, CDR2 FQNEAQ (reference sequence). The V and J ends lost 5 bases and 1 base, in that order; junction bases with no gene match: 6. This CDR3 comprises 16 residues. Written as DNA, the CDR3 is TGTGCCAGCAGCGCCCCTAGCGGGAGGGGTTCCTACGAGCAGTACTTC. Residues: CASSAPSGRGSYEQYF.

The table lists this clone with a few counts. The chain carries TRBV5-1 and TRBJ1-1; D is uncertain. Trimming pared 3 bases from V and 3 bases from J, leaving 15 bases between. The CDR3 contains 15 residues. Germline loops: CDR1 SGHRS, CDR2 YFSETQ. In DNA, the CDR3 is TGCGCCAGCAGCTCCCTCGCCAGGTCGGACACTGAAGCTTTCTTT. Translation gives CASSSLARSDTEAFF.

V usage is TRBV29-1 and J usage is TRBJ2-3; 8 bases are shared with TRBD1. Germline V gene sequence: CDR1 SQVTM, CDR2 ANQGSEA. CDR3 length: 15 residues. The J segment lost 4 bases and the V segment lost 1 base, leaving 7 bases of the junction unmatched. Here the CDR3 reads CSVEVGAGGSDTQYF. The CDR3 DNA is TGCAGCGTTGAAGTAGGGGCAGGGGGCTCAGATACGCAGTATTTT.

This clone has only one observation. The genes are TRBV6-7 and TRBJ2-1; D may match TRBD1 or TRBD2 (6 bases each). TRBV6-7 is annotated as an ORF whose role is uncertain. Trimming cost V 7 bases and J 3 bases, with 19 bases left between them. The CDR3 runs to 16 residues. The CDR3, as DNA: TGTGCCAGCACCTTACATAGGGGGGACGTCTACAATGAGCAGTTCTTC. Amino acid sequence: CASTLHRGDVYNEQFF.

V and J are TRBV11-2 and TRBJ2-7, with TRBD2 matching over 7 bases. The CDR3 is 14 amino acids. CDR1 and CDR2 from the germline V gene are SGHAT and FQNNGV. V shed 5 bases, J shed 2 bases, and the junction held 6 bases outside the gene matches. CDR3 sequence: CASSRWEGPYEQYF. The CDR3 DNA sequence: TGTGCCAGCAGCCGATGGGAGGGCCCCTACGAGCAGTACTTC. Full variable domain (outside the CDR3, taken from reference TRBV11-2 and TRBJ2-7): EAGVAQSPRYKIIEKRQSVAFWCNPISGHATLYWYQQILGQGPKLLIQFQNNGVVDDSQLPKDRFSAERLKGVDSTLKIQPAKLEDSAVYLCASSRWEGPYEQYFGPGTRLTVT.

As DNA, the CDR3 is TGTGCCAGCAGTAGACCCTACCCTCGGACTAGCGGTGAGCAGTTCTTC. It translates to CASSRPYPRTSGEQFF. This chain joins TRBV27 and TRBJ2-1; 10 nucleotides match TRBD2. CDR3 length: 16 amino acids. Trimming removed 5 bases from V and 9 bases from J; junction bases left unmatched: 13. CDR1 is MNHEY and CDR2 is SMNVEV in the germline V gene (reference sequence).

The rearrangement uses TRBV27 and TRBJ2-1; D may be TRBD2 (6 bases). Trimming took off 5 bases at V and 10 bases at J, with 15 bases between the two ends. This CDR3 has 13 residues. Germline loops: CDR1 MNHEY, CDR2 SMNVEV (reference sequence). CDR3 coding DNA: TGTGCCAGCAGTCCCAGACGGGCGGGGGAGCAGTTCTTC. This gives the protein CASSPRRAGEQFF.

The chain is built from TRBV14 and TRBJ2-3; 7 bases are shared with TRBD1. Looked up from germline, CDR1 is SGHDN and CDR2 is FVKESK. CDR3 length equals 15 residues. The trim removed 4 bases at V and 6 bases at J, leaving 10 bases unmatched. CDR3 bases: TGTGCCAGCAGCCCCACCCGACAGGGTTGGGATACGCAGTATTTT. Translated: CASSPTRQGWDTQYF.

The chain carries TRBV5-1 and TRBJ1-5; D not resolved. Germline lookup yields CDR1 SGHRS and CDR2 YFSETQ. V was clipped by 2 bases and J by 3 bases, with 6 bases between them. This CDR3 is built from 13 residues. CDR3 coding DNA: TGCGCCAGCAGCTTAAGCGACAATCAGCCCCAGCATTTT. This translates into CASSLSDNQPQHF.

The rearrangement joins TRBV19 to TRBJ2-4; D may be TRBD2 (6 bases). Trimming cost V 4 bases and J 4 bases, with 8 bases left between them. The length of the CDR3 is 13 residues. Germline CDR1 LNHDA, CDR2 SQIVND (reference sequence). CDR3 coding DNA: TGTGCCAGTAGTAGGGACTCAAAAAACATTCAGTACTTC. Translating gives CASSRDSKNIQYF.

The V gene is TRBV27, the J gene TRBJ2-3, with 7 bases aligning to TRBD1. The germline V gene encodes CDR1 MNHEY and CDR2 SMNVEV (reference sequence). The CDR3 loop spans 13 amino acids. After removal of 8 bases from V and 2 bases from J, the junction contained 4 bases not matched to a gene. The CDR3 region is CASGTVSTDTQYF. The CDR3 DNA reads TGTGCCAGCGGGACAGTTTCCACAGATACGCAGTATTTT.

CDR3 protein: CASSLTAKIYGYTF. In DNA form, the CDR3 reads TGTGCCAGCAGTTTGACAGCAAAAATCTATGGCTACACCTTC. V is TRBV28 and J is TRBJ1-2; tentatively, D is TRBD1 (5 bases). The CDR3 is 14 amino acids. Per the germline V gene, CDR1 is MDHEN and CDR2 is SYDVKM. V was clipped by 3 bases and J by 4 bases, with 12 bases between them.

The rearrangement links TRBV19 to TRBJ2-2, with 9 bases that match TRBD2. This CDR3 has 19 residues. J lost 1 base, V lost 11 bases, and 20 bases had no gene match. Per the germline V gene, CDR1 is LNHDA and CDR2 is SQIVND (reference sequence). CDR3 coding DNA: TGTGCCGCCAGTACCCCCCATCGCGGGAGGGCCAGGAACACCGGGGAGCTGTTTTTT. Translated, it gives CAASTPHRGRARNTGELFF.

Comments on this clone: This CDR3 is also generated by other DNA sequences in the sample. The V gene is TRBV7-2, the J gene TRBJ2-3, with unresolved D. The V gene lost 3 bases and the J gene lost 3 bases, with 4 bases spanning the gap. There are 12 residues in the CDR3. Germline V gene lookup returns CDR1 SGHTA and CDR2 FQGNSA. The DNA for the CDR3 is TGTGCCAGCAGCTTTGCAACAGATACGCAGTATTTT. It specifies CASSFATDTQYF.

This sequence joins TRBV7-9 and TRBJ2-2; a weak D match, TRBD1 (5 bases). V was cut by 7 bases and J by 4 bases, with 10 bases left in between. The germline gives CDR1 SEHNR, CDR2 FQNEAQ (reference sequence). CDR3 length equals 13 residues. CDR3 in amino acids: CASTVDSTGELFF. CDR3 sequence (DNA): TGTGCCAGCACCGTCGACAGCACCGGGGAGCTGTTTTTT.

This chain joins TRBV11-3 and TRBJ2-7; D is possibly TRBD2 (6 bases). The V end was cut by 5 bases, the J end by 0 bases, with 20 bases between. The germline gives CDR1 SGHNT, CDR2 YENEEA. The CDR3 is 17 residues long. The CDR3 DNA reads TGTGCCAGCAGCCCGGGTGACGGACGGGGGAGCTCCTACGAGCAGTACTTC. Translation gives CASSPGDGRGSSYEQYF.

V and J are TRBV10-3 and TRBJ1-2, with D possibly TRBD1 on 5 matching bases. Per germline, CDR1 ENHRY and CDR2 SYGVKD. Trimming pared 2 bases from V and 7 bases from J, leaving 20 bases between. The CDR3 loop spans 16 amino acids. The CDR3 spells CAISESQNPGTSGYTF. CDR3 DNA: TGTGCCATCAGTGAGAGTCAAAACCCGGGGACGAGTGGCTACACCTTC.